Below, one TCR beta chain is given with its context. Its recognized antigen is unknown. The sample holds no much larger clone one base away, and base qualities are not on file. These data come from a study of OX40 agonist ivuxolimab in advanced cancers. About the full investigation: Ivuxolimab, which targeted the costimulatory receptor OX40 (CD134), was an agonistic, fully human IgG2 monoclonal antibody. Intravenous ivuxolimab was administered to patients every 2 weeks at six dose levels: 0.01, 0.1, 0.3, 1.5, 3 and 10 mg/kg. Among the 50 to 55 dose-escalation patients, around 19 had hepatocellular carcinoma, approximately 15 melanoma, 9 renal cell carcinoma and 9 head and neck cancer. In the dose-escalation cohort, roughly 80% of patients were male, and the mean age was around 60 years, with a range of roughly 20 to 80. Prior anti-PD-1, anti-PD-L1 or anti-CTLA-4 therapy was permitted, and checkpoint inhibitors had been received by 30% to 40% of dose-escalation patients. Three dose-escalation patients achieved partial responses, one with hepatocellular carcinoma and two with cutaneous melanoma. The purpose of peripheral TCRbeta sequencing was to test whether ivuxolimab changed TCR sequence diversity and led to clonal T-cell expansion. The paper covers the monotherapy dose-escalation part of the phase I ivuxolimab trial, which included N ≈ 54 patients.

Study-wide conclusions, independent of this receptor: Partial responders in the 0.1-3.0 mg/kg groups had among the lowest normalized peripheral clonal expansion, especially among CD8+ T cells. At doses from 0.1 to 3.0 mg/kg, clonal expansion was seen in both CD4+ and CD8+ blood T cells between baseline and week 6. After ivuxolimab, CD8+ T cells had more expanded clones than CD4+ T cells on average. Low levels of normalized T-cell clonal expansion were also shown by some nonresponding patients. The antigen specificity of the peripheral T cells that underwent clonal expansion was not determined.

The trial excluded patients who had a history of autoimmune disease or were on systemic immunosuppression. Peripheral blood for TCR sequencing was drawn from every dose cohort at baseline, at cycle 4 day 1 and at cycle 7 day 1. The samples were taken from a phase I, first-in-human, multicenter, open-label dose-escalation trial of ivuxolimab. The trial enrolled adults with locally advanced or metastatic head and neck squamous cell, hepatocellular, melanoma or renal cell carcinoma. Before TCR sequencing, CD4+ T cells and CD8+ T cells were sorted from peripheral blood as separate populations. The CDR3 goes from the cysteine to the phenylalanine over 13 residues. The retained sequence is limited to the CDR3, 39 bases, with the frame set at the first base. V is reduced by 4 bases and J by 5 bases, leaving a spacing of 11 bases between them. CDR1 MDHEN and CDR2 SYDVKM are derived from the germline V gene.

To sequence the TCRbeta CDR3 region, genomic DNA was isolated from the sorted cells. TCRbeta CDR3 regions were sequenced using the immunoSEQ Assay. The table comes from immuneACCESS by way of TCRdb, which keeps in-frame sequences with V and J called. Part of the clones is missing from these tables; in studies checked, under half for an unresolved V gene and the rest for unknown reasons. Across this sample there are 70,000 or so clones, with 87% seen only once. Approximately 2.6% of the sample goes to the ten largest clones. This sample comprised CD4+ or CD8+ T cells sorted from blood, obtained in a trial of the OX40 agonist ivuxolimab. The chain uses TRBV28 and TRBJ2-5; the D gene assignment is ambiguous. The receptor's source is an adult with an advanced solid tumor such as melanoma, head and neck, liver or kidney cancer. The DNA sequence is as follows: TGTGCCAGCAGTTCGGTCGTCTTGGAGACCCAGTACTTC. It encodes CASSSVVLETQYF.